This entry describes one T cell receptor (beta chain). This specimen belongs to a study of T cells after yellow fever vaccination. Using its own MiXCR run on the 5' RACE reads, TCRdb lists one record per CDR3 protein. The sample has just over 300,000 distinct CDR3 sequences, approximately 3.8% seen once; the top ten hold about a quarter. V was shortened by 0 bases and J by 1 base, with 15 bases between the two germline ends. The CDR3 length is 17 residues. Germline V lookup: CDR1 SGHRS, CDR2 YFSETQ. The chain employs TRBV5-1 and TRBJ2-3, with D perhaps TRBD1 or TRBD2 (5 bases each). This receptor was obtained from a man between 18 and 35 years old who received the YFV17D yellow fever vaccine. Sequenced here: PBMCs, sampled on the day of the yellow fever booster vaccination. The CDR3 here is CASSLGPRQGGTDTQYF. The DNA of the CDR3 is TGCGCCAGCAGCTTGGGACCTAGGCAGGGAGGCACAGATACGCAGTATTTT.